Detailed here is one TCR beta chain. Germline V gene sequence: CDR1 SGHRS, CDR2 YFSETQ. The trim removed 5 bases at V and 2 bases at J, leaving 4 bases unmatched. The CDR3 is made up of 14 amino acids. This record belongs to a study of blood T cell repertoires in COVID-19. Across the study: Nucleic acid was either cDNA or gDNA, and it came from T cells, B-cell-depleted T cells, or PBMCs.

Sequencing was performed with immunoSEQ multiplex PCR; in TCRdb, only in-frame clones are kept and a portion is missing. This sample has more than 150,000 clones, with approximately 83% found just once. The sequence was obtained from a man aged 65-85 years who had recovered from COVID-19. The chain couples TRBV5-1 to TRBJ1-1; 9 bases line up with TRBD1. Specimen: peripheral blood. This CDR3 reads CASRVTGGNTEAFF. The CDR3 DNA sequence: TGCGCCAGCAGGGTGACAGGGGGAAACACTGAAGCTTTCTTT.